This T cell receptor beta chain was found in a study of OX40 agonist ivuxolimab in advanced cancers. Study summary: Patients treated during dose escalation were battling hepatocellular carcinoma, melanoma, renal cell or head and neck cancer. The study, taken as a whole, reports: By week 6 at 0.1 to 3.0 mg/kg, blood CD4+ and CD8+ T cells had expanded clonally. Normalized T-cell clonal expansion was also low in a subset of nonresponders.

Using immunoSEQ multiplex PCR, the repertoire was profiled, and TCRdb retains in-frame clones only, with some absent. In the table there are some 80,000 clones, around nine tenths of which are singletons. Germline lookup yields CDR1 KGHSH and CDR2 LQKENI. CDR3 length: 14 residues. The V and J ends lost 3 bases and 3 bases respectively, with 11 bases between them. Details on this clone: Its antigen is unidentified.

The rearrangement uses TRBV18 and TRBJ1-1, with a weak D call TRBD1 (5 bases). The sample in question was CD4+ or CD8+ T cells sorted from blood, obtained in a trial of the OX40 agonist ivuxolimab. The origin of this receptor is an adult with an advanced solid tumor such as melanoma, head and neck, liver or kidney cancer. The CDR3, as DNA: TGTGCCAGCTCACCGAGGGGAAGGGACACTGAAGCTTTCTTT. The encoded protein is CASSPRGRDTEAFF.